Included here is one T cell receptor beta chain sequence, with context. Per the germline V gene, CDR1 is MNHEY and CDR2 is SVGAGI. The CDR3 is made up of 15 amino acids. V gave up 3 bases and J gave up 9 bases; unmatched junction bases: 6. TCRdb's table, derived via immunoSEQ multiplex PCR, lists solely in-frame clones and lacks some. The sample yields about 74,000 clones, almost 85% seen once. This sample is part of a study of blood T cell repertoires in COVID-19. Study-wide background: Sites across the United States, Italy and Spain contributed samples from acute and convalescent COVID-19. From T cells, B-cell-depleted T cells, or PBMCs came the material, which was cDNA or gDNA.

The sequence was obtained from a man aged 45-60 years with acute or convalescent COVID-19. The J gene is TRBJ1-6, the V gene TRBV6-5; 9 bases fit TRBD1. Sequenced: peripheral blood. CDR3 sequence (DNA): TGTGCCAGCAGTTATGGACAGGGGATGGTTTCACCCCTCCACTTT. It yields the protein CASSYGQGMVSPLHF.